A single sample gave rise to the 13 T cell receptor beta chains below, sequenced in a study of blood T cells in healthy people across ages (dated by TCRdb to about 2015). Receptors were amplified or captured by 5' RACE. TCRdb lists the instrument as Illumina HiSeq 2500. A second PCR of about 6 to 12 cycles was run with a J-beta primer mix and a sample-barcoded 5' primer. TCRdb reanalyzed the raw reads on its own, using fastp at Q25 for trimming and MiXCR for clone calling, and kept in-frame beta chains. Each CDR3 protein appears once, grouped with its most common genes and DNA. The sample table shows over 950,000 distinct CDR3 sequences, and roughly half are seen once. About a fifth of the sample goes to the ten largest clones. Sequenced: blood. Receptor source: a woman aged 55-69 years in good health.

The sample holds a few counts of this clonotype. The chain recombines TRBV20-1 with TRBJ2-4; a weak D match, TRBD1 (8 bases). Trimming stripped 6 bases from V and 9 bases from J, with 27 bases between. Germline CDR1 and CDR2: DFQATT and SNEGSKA (reference sequence). The CDR3 has 16 residues. The CDR3 DNA reads as TGCAGTGCCCCGAAATCGGGCGGGAGAGACAGGGGCATTCAGTACTTC. Translated, it gives CSAPKSGGRDRGIQYF.

The genes are TRBV3-1 and TRBJ2-3; D is undetermined. CDR1 is LGHDT, CDR2 YNNKEL, per germline (reference sequence). V dropped 5 bases and J dropped 11 bases, with 17 bases sitting between them. The CDR3 is 13 residues long. The CDR3 loop reads CASSESTDTWQYF. DNA of the CDR3: TGTGCCAGCAGCGAGTCAACAGATACTTGGCAGTATTTT.

The chain uses TRBV20-1 and TRBJ2-7; 9 bases are shared with TRBD1. This CDR3 has 14 residues. V was pared by 1 base and J by 5 bases, with 6 bases of the junction left unmatched. Germline-derived CDR1 and CDR2 are DFQATT and SNEGSKA (reference sequence). The CDR3 DNA sequence: TGCAGTGCTAGAGCGGGAGACAGGGGGGACGAGCAGTACTTC. Its translation: CSARAGDRGDEQYF.

The V and J genes are TRBV7-2 and TRBJ1-2; D is uncertain. The CDR3 totals 15 residues. Germline CDR1 reads SGHTA; CDR2 reads FQGNSA. V was clipped by 1 base and J by 7 bases, with 16 bases between them. As DNA, the CDR3 is TGTGCCAGCAGCTTAGGGCGGAGGGAAAGGATTGGCTACACCTTC. This sequence encodes CASSLGRRERIGYTF.

The J gene is TRBJ2-7, the V gene TRBV21-1; the table's D gene call, TRBD2, was not cross checked with the DNA. TRBV21-1 is given as a pseudogene. There are 15 residues in the CDR3. CDR3 bases: TGTGCCAGCAGCAAGGATTACGGGAGGATATACGAGCAGTACTTC. Translated: CASSKDYGRIYEQYF.

The rearrangement links TRBV6-2 or TRBV6-3 to TRBJ2-5, with a tentative D call TRBD2 (6 bases). The DNA end favors TRBJ2-7, so the J call may be wrong. Germline lookup yields CDR1 MNHEY and CDR2 SVGEGT. This CDR3 comprises 16 residues. In DNA, the CDR3 is TGTGCCAGCAGTTACAACCGAGGAGGGGTCTCCTACGAGCAGTACTTC. Encoded protein: CASSYNRGGVSYEQYF.

The rearrangement uses TRBV28 and TRBJ2-7; tentatively, D is TRBD1 (6 bases). V lost 3 bases and J lost 3, with 12 bases in between. There are 14 residues in the CDR3. Germline CDR1 is MDHEN and CDR2 is SYDVKM. CDR3 sequence: CASSFRDINYEQYF. The CDR3 nucleotides read TGTGCCAGCAGTTTCCGGGACATAAACTACGAGCAGTACTTC.

The chain combines TRBV3-1 with TRBJ2-7; possible D gene TRBD2, 5 bases. Trimming left V 1 base short and J 2 bases short, with 9 bases between. CDR1 and CDR2 from the germline V gene are LGHDT and YNNKEL (reference sequence). The CDR3 runs to 14 residues. The CDR3 DNA sequence: TGTGCCAGCAGCCAAGCGGGGAGTCCCTACGAGCAGTACTTC. Amino acid sequence: CASSQAGSPYEQYF.

The J gene is TRBJ2-3, the V gene TRBV28; TRBD2 matches 7 bases. CDR1 and CDR2 from the germline V gene are MDHEN and SYDVKM. Trimming at V came to 2 bases and at J to 3 bases, leaving 5 bases not matched to a gene. This CDR3 is 15 amino acids long. CDR3 protein: CASSLAGVVTDTQYF. The CDR3 DNA reads TGTGCCAGCAGTTTAGCGGGAGTAGTTACAGATACGCAGTATTTT.

V and J are TRBV12-3 or TRBV12-4 and TRBJ1-5, with D maybe TRBD1 (6 bases). Trimming cost V 4 bases and J 6 bases, with 19 bases left between them. The CDR3 loop spans 16 amino acids. The CDR3 bases are TGTGCCAGCAGTTCCGGGACAAATACTTACGGTCAGCCCCAGCATTTT. It specifies CASSSGTNTYGQPQHF.

V gene TRBV12-3 or TRBV12-4 combines with J gene TRBJ2-1; 10 bases match TRBD2. The CDR3 is 17 residues long. With V trimmed by 3 bases and J by 5 bases, 10 bases remained unmatched. The CDR3 region has the DNA TGTGCCAGCAGTTTTTTAGCGGGAGGCCCCGTCGACAATGAGCAGTTCTTC. Translation gives CASSFLAGGPVDNEQFF.

The gene calls are TRBV20-1 and TRBJ2-3; D uncertain. Deletions cut 6 bases from V and 3 bases from J, with 13 bases between. CDR3 length equals 13 residues. Germline V gene data show CDR1 as DFQATT and CDR2 as SNEGSKA (reference sequence). The CDR3, as DNA: TGCAGTGCCGCGCCCCGGGCTACAGATACGCAGTATTTT. Translation: CSAAPRATDTQYF.

The chain joins TRBV6-2 or TRBV6-3 to TRBJ1-6; 7 bases map to TRBD1. The CDR3 extends over 14 amino acids. Germline CDR1 is MNHEY and CDR2 is SVGEGT. V lost 6 bases and J lost 5; bases outside the gene matches: 4. CDR3 loop: CASRTDRDNSPLHF. The CDR3 nucleotides are TGTGCCAGCAGAACCGACAGGGATAATTCACCCCTCCACTTT.